Below are 20 T cell receptor beta chains sequenced from a single sample in a study of vaccination effects on CD4 cells after COVID-19. Here immunoSEQ multiplex PCR was the method, and the copy in TCRdb shows in-frame clones only, minus some. The table has about 70,000 clones, 65% to 85% seen once. Their cognate antigens are unknown. Sequencing was preceded by expansion of antigen-specific CD4+ T cells with viral peptide pools in the ViraFEST assay. Following culture for approximately 11 days, CD4+ T cells were isolated. SARS-CoV-2 infection was confirmed by PCR in the person between March and December 2020. The sequences come from CD4+ T cells from PBMCs cultured with HIV peptides, collected before COVID-19 vaccination. Subset here: HIV-1 Nef peptide pool negative control/reference culture. The receptors were gathered from a human donor who had a prior SARS-CoV-2 infection.

The V call is TRBV30, the J call TRBJ1-6; weak D call: TRBD1 (5 bases). CDR1 is GTSNPN, CDR2 SVGIG, per germline (reference sequence). V was pared by 3 bases and J by 8 bases, with 11 bases between. The CDR3 is 13 amino acids. The CDR3 region is CAWRAGPYSPLHF. The CDR3 DNA reads TGTGCCTGGAGGGCAGGGCCATATTCACCCCTCCACTTT.

This clone was seen only once. This same CDR3 is encoded by further DNA sequences in the sample. The V and J genes are TRBV3-1 (or the pseudogene TRBV3-2) and TRBJ2-7; D unresolved. This CDR3 contains 11 residues. Germline CDR1 LGHDT, CDR2 YNNKEL (reference sequence). Trimming cost V 1 base and J 3 bases, with 1 base left between them. The CDR3 protein is CASSQGYEQYF. DNA for the CDR3: TGTGCCAGCAGCCAAGGCTACGAGCAGTACTTC.

The chain uses TRBV7-2 and TRBJ2-5; D is ambiguous. There are 13 residues in the CDR3. Trimming took 5 bases from V and 1 from J, leaving 8 bases between them. Germline lookup yields CDR1 SGHTA and CDR2 FQGNSA. The CDR3 region is CASSATPQETQYF. The CDR3 coding sequence is TGTGCCAGCAGCGCGACGCCCCAAGAGACCCAGTACTTC.

The chain joins TRBV5-1 to TRBJ1-1, with 11 bases identical to TRBD1. The CDR3 consists of 16 residues. CDR1 SGHRS and CDR2 YFSETQ come from the germline V gene. V shed 4 bases and J 0 bases; nucleotides not matched to a gene: 5. The DNA for the CDR3 is TGCGCCAGCAGCGAGGACAGGGGGCCCTTGAACACTGAAGCTTTCTTT. As protein: CASSEDRGPLNTEAFF.

The rearrangement links TRBV5-1 to TRBJ2-5; D may be TRBD1 (6 bases). The germline V gene has CDR1 SGHRS and CDR2 YFSETQ. V was clipped by 4 bases and J by 5 bases, with 12 bases between them. This CDR3 has 13 residues. CDR3: CASSKGGAETQYF. The CDR3 nucleotides are TGCGCCAGCAGCAAAGGGGGAGCCGAGACCCAGTACTTC.

The chain is built from TRBV5-1 and TRBJ2-3; D is tentatively TRBD1 or TRBD2 (5 bases each). Germline V gene data show CDR1 as SGHRS and CDR2 as YFSETQ. The CDR3 runs 15 residues. The germline V and J ends were trimmed by 0 bases and 6 bases, with 14 bases remaining between them. The CDR3 sequence: CASSLGGSVGDTQYF. Here the CDR3 DNA reads TGCGCCAGCAGCTTGGGGGGGTCCGTGGGCGATACGCAGTATTTT.

This rearrangement joins TRBV5-1 to TRBJ1-2; D is possibly TRBD1 (5 bases). This CDR3 contains 13 residues. V was trimmed by 0 bases and J by 6 bases, leaving 9 bases between them. CDR1 and CDR2 (germline): SGHRS, YFSETQ. This CDR3 is CASSLGQGHGYTF. The CDR3 bases are TGCGCCAGCAGCTTGGGGCAGGGCCATGGCTACACCTTC.

The V call is TRBV5-1, the J call TRBJ2-7; 7 bases align to TRBD1. With 0 bases clipped from V and 3 bases from J, the junction kept 9 bases outside the gene matches. Germline loops: CDR1 SGHRS, CDR2 YFSETQ. CDR3 length equals 16 residues. The CDR3 nucleotides are TGCGCCAGCAGCTTGGCCTCGTCAGGGGGATTCTACGAGCAGTACTTC. Its protein is CASSLASSGGFYEQYF.

The chain recombines TRBV7-8 with TRBJ1-1; no clear D gene. This CDR3 contains 15 residues. V gave up 0 bases and J gave up 1 base, with 9 bases separating them. Germline lookup yields CDR1 SGHVS and CDR2 FQNEAQ. CDR3 region: CASSLARRPNTEAFF. The DNA of the CDR3 is TGTGCCAGCAGCTTAGCGCGTCGGCCGAACACTGAAGCTTTCTTT.

This clone was counted a few times. The chain is built from TRBV5-1 and TRBJ2-6, with 7 positions matching TRBD2. From germline, CDR1 is SGHRS and CDR2 YFSETQ. The J segment lost 2 bases and the V segment lost 4 bases, leaving 6 bases of the junction unmatched. CDR3 length: 16 residues. The CDR3, as DNA: TGCGCCAGCAGCCCGGTTGGGGGGGCTGGGGCCAACGTCCTGACTTTC. It specifies CASSPVGGAGANVLTF.

The rearrangement uses TRBV27 and TRBJ2-1; a weak D match, TRBD2 (6 bases). The CDR3 is made up of 15 amino acids. Germline lookup yields CDR1 MNHEY and CDR2 SMNVEV (reference sequence). The germline V and J ends were trimmed by 6 bases and 0 bases, with 12 bases remaining between them. CDR3 DNA: TGTGCCAGCAGCACACCGGAGGGCTCCTACAATGAGCAGTTCTTC. Translation gives CASSTPEGSYNEQFF.

The chain employs TRBV18 and TRBJ2-3; TRBD2 is a possible D gene (6 bases). Germline V gene data show CDR1 as KGHSH and CDR2 as LQKENI. V was clipped by 3 bases and J by 4 bases, with 8 bases between them. CDR3 length: 13 amino acids. The CDR3 here is CASSPDYSDTQYF. The DNA for the CDR3 is TGTGCCAGCTCACCGGACTACTCAGATACGCAGTATTTT.

The rearrangement links TRBV7-6 to TRBJ1-5, with TRBD1 as a possible D gene (5 bases). V was trimmed by 5 bases and J by 9 bases, leaving 14 bases between them. Germline CDR1 is SGHVS and CDR2 is FNYEAQ. The CDR3 sequence is 13 residues long. DNA of the CDR3: TGTGCCAGCAGCCGGGGGGGTGGTTGGCCCCAGCATTTT. Protein product: CASSRGGGWPQHF.

Turning to this clone: Its ends do not fully match the called genes, so a read error is possible. In DNA form, the CDR3 reads TGTGCCAGCAGTGACTCAAGCAGCCCTCCTCAGGGCCTCCCATTGTTT. Its protein is CASSDSSSPPQGLPLF. The chain combines TRBV6-4 with TRBJ1-1; possible D gene TRBD1, 5 bases. The CDR3 is 16 amino acids. The germline gives CDR1 MRHNA, CDR2 SNTAGT.

This clone was counted only a few times. The chain uses TRBV7-9 and TRBJ2-7, with 14 bases fitting TRBD2. The V gene end was trimmed by 5 bases and the J gene end by 13 bases; junction bases not matched to a gene: 10. Germline lookup yields CDR1 SEHNR and CDR2 FQNEAQ (reference sequence). The CDR3 consists of 14 residues. CDR3 amino acids: CASSTGTSGSSCYF. The CDR3 DNA sequence: TGTGCCAGCAGCACGGGGACTAGCGGGAGCTCCTGCTACTTC.

V usage is TRBV12-5 and J usage is TRBJ1-3; D may be TRBD1 (5 bases). CDR1 and CDR2 from the germline V gene are LGHNT and FRNRAP. The CDR3 consists of 14 residues. Trimming shortened V by 5 bases and J by 8 bases, and 16 bases separated the two germline ends. The CDR3 sequence is CASGQNSGSDTIYF. The CDR3 coding sequence is TGTGCTAGTGGTCAGAACTCAGGGTCGGACACCATATATTTT.

The rearrangement joins TRBV5-1 to TRBJ2-3, with D perhaps being TRBD1 or TRBD2 (5 bases each). The CDR3 has 15 residues. Trimming cost V 3 bases and J 0 bases, with 11 bases left between them. In germline, CDR1 is SGHRS, CDR2 YFSETQ. The CDR3 spells CASSSTGTSTDTQYF. In DNA form, the CDR3 reads TGCGCCAGCAGCTCCACCGGGACGAGCACAGATACGCAGTATTTT.

The chain couples TRBV9 to TRBJ2-7; no firm D call. Germline V gene sequence: CDR1 SGDLS, CDR2 YYNGEE. This CDR3 spans 14 amino acids. V dropped 3 bases and J dropped 1 base, with 11 bases sitting between them. CDR3 in DNA: TGTGCCAGCAGCGAGGACGGCCTGTCCTACGAGCAGTACTTC. Translated: CASSEDGLSYEQYF.

The CDR3 here is CASTPLGGSRYYGYTF. The CDR3 DNA is TGTGCCAGCACCCCCTTGGGAGGGTCTCGGTACTATGGCTACACCTTC. This chain connects TRBV6-6 to TRBJ1-2; D unclear. The V end lost 7 bases, the J end lost 3 bases, and 21 bases lay between the germline ends. This CDR3 is built from 16 residues. Germline assignment: CDR1 MNHNY and CDR2 SVGAGI (reference sequence).

The chain links TRBV7-3 to TRBJ2-1; 7 bases line up with TRBD2. CDR1 SGHTA and CDR2 FQGTGA come from the germline V gene. With V trimmed by 8 bases and J by 12 bases, 19 bases remained unmatched. The CDR3 covers 15 residues. The CDR3 DNA follows: TGTGCCAGCCAAGCTAGGGGAGGGATGGGGCAACGGCAGTTCTTC. Translated, it gives CASQARGGMGQRQFF.